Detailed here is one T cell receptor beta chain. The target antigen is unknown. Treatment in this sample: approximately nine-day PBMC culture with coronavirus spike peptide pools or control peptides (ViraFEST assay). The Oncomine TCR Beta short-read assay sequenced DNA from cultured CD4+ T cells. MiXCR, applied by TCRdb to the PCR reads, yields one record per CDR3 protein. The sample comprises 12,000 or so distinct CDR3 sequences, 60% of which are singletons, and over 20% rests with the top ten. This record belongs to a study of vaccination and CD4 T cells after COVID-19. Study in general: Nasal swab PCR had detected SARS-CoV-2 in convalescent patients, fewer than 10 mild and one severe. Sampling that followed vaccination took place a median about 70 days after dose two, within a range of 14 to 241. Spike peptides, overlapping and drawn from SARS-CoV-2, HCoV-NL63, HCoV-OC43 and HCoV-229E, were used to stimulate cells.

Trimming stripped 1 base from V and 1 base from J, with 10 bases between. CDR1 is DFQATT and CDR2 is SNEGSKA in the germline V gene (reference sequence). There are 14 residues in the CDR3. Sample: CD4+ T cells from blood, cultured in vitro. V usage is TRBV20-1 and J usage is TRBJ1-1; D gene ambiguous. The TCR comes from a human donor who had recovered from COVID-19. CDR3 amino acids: CSARVPEPNTEAFF. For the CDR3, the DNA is TGCAGTGCTAGAGTTCCAGAGCCGAACACTGAAGCTTTCTTT.